Below are 18 T cell receptor beta chains sequenced from a single sample in a study of blood T cell repertoires in COVID-19. Here immunoSEQ multiplex PCR was the method, and the copy in TCRdb shows in-frame clones only, minus some. Of approximately 90,000 clones in the sample, around 79% were seen once. The sample was peripheral blood. Receptors originate from a human donor in a cohort sampled during active COVID-19.

This rearrangement joins TRBV5-1 to TRBJ2-3; TRBD2 agrees at 7 bases. The V segment lost 0 bases and the J segment 4 bases; nucleotides outside the gene matches: 5. This CDR3 spans 15 amino acids. Germline CDR1 and CDR2: SGHRS and YFSETQ. CDR3 sequence: CASSLVLAGADTQYF. The CDR3 coding sequence is TGCGCCAGCAGCTTGGTTCTGGCGGGAGCAGATACGCAGTATTTT.

The gene calls are TRBV7-2 and TRBJ2-3; 12 nucleotides match TRBD2. The germline V gene has CDR1 SGHTA and CDR2 FQGNSA. CDR3 length: 18 residues. V gave up 2 bases and J gave up 1 base; unmatched junction bases: 7. This CDR3 reads CASSLFGLAGGRTDTQYF. The CDR3 nucleotides are TGTGCCAGCAGCTTATTCGGCCTAGCGGGAGGGCGCACAGATACGCAGTATTTT.

There are a few counts of this clone. The V and J genes are TRBV7-9 and TRBJ1-6; no clear D. Germline V lookup: CDR1 SEHNR, CDR2 FQNEAQ (reference sequence). Trimming removed 8 bases from V and 8 bases from J, with 13 bases in between. CDR3 length equals 13 residues. The CDR3 loop is CASGSTRDSPLHF. CDR3 nucleotides: TGTGCCAGCGGGAGTACTCGGGATTCACCCCTCCACTTT. Looking up the rest from reference TRBV7-9 and TRBJ1-6 gives the full variable domain: DTGVSQNPRHKITKRGQNVTFRCDPISEHNRLYWYRQTLGQGPEFLTYFQNEAQLEKSRLLSDRFSAERPKGSFSTLEIQRTEQGDSAMYLCASGSTRDSPLHFGNGTRLTVT.

The V call is TRBV2, the J call TRBJ2-7; TRBD2 agrees at 10 bases. V gave up 6 bases and J gave up 3 bases; unmatched junction bases: 5. The CDR3 totals 14 residues. Germline V gene sequence: CDR1 SNHLY, CDR2 FYNNEI. This chain's CDR3 is CASRQTSGNYEQYF. The CDR3 bases are TGTGCCAGCAGACAAACTAGCGGGAACTACGAGCAGTACTTC.

The V gene is TRBV24-1, the J gene TRBJ2-7, with no clear D. CDR3 length equals 16 residues. Trimming shortened V by 5 bases and J by 0 bases, and 16 bases separated the two germline ends. The germline V gene has CDR1 KGHDR and CDR2 SFDVKD. The CDR3: CATSVGSGGNSYEQYF. The CDR3 DNA reads as TGTGCCACCAGTGTGGGTTCCGGCGGAAACTCCTACGAGCAGTACTTC.

This chain uses TRBV5-1 with TRBJ2-7; D is possibly TRBD1 (6 bases). The CDR3 totals 15 residues. Germline assignment: CDR1 SGHRS and CDR2 YFSETQ. V shed 7 bases and J shed 3 bases, with 20 bases lying between them. The CDR3 loop is CASAPLWTENYEQYF. CDR3 DNA: TGCGCCAGCGCCCCACTCTGGACAGAAAACTACGAGCAGTACTTC.

The chain joins TRBV19 to TRBJ1-2, with D unresolved. The CDR3 sequence is 13 residues long. V was shortened by 1 base and J by 2 bases, with 5 bases between the two germline ends. Germline CDR1 and CDR2: LNHDA and SQIVND (reference sequence). As DNA, the CDR3 is TGTGCCAGTAGTATAGGAGTAAACTATGGCTACACCTTC. It translates to CASSIGVNYGYTF.

The gene calls are TRBV30 and TRBJ2-5; 9 bases match TRBD2. From germline, CDR1 is GTSNPN and CDR2 SVGIG (reference sequence). V lost 2 bases, J lost 5 bases, and 6 bases stayed unmatched. This CDR3 region has 14 residues. In nucleotides, the CDR3 is TGTGCCTGGAGTCTTTGGCGGGGGGGTGAGACCCAGTACTTC. Translating it yields CAWSLWRGGETQYF.

The genes are TRBV5-1 and TRBJ2-5, with D tentatively TRBD1 (5 bases). The V and J ends lost 4 bases and 4 bases respectively, with 14 bases between them. Per the germline V gene, CDR1 is SGHRS and CDR2 is YFSETQ. The CDR3 extends over 14 amino acids. CDR3 sequence: CASSPWSRGETQYF. DNA for the CDR3: TGCGCCAGCAGCCCGTGGAGTAGGGGAGAGACCCAGTACTTC. Full variable domain (outside the CDR3, taken from reference TRBV5-1 and TRBJ2-5): KAGVTQTPRYLIKTRGQQVTLSCSPISGHRSVSWYQQTPGQGLQFLFEYFSETQRNKGNFPGRFSGRQFSNSRSEMNVSTLELGDSALYLCASSPWSRGETQYFGPGTRLLVL.

The rearrangement joins TRBV7-6 to TRBJ2-7, with 12 bases identical to TRBD2. Looked up from germline, CDR1 is SGHVS and CDR2 is FNYEAQ. The V gene end was trimmed by 5 bases and the J gene end by 4 bases; junction bases not matched to a gene: 6. This CDR3 has 15 residues. Here the CDR3 reads CASSATSGSGYEQYF. The CDR3 bases are TGTGCCAGCAGCGCGACTAGCGGGAGCGGGTACGAGCAGTACTTC.

The chain combines TRBV11-3 with TRBJ2-1, with 7 positions matching TRBD2. The germline gives CDR1 SGHNT, CDR2 YENEEA. The CDR3 runs 14 residues. Trimming cost V 0 bases and J 5 bases; bases outside gene matches: 1. This CDR3 is CASSLEAGNNEQFF. The CDR3 DNA is TGTGCCAGCAGCTTAGAAGCGGGGAACAATGAGCAGTTCTTC.

This clone was seen ten or more times. V is TRBV12-3 or TRBV12-4 and J is TRBJ2-1; no clear D gene. Trimming pared 1 base from V and 9 bases from J, leaving 10 bases between. This CDR3 spans 13 amino acids. The CDR3 here is CASSLEVAGEQFF. Written as DNA, the CDR3 is TGTGCCAGCAGTTTAGAGGTAGCTGGTGAGCAGTTCTTC.

This clone is a singleton in its sample. Other DNA sequences within the sample encode an identical CDR3. The chain joins TRBV6-5 to TRBJ1-4, with 10 bases aligning to TRBD1. The CDR3 contains 14 residues. Germline CDR1 and CDR2: MNHEY and SVGAGI. Trimming removed 4 bases from V and 11 bases from J; junction bases left unmatched: 7. The CDR3 reads CASSSSGTGEKLFF. The CDR3 nucleotides are TGTGCCAGCAGTTCCTCCGGGACAGGGGAGAAACTGTTTTTT.

This chain uses TRBV4-1 with TRBJ1-1; no firm D call. This CDR3 contains 15 residues. Germline V gives CDR1 MGHRA, CDR2 YSYEKL. Trimming shortened V by 3 bases and J by 1 base, and 12 bases separated the two germline ends. CDR3 residues: CASSHRLGTNTEAFF. In nucleotides, the CDR3 is TGCGCCAGCAGCCATCGACTGGGTACGAACACTGAAGCTTTCTTT.

V usage is TRBV7-8 and J usage is TRBJ2-7; 7 bases line up with TRBD1. The length of the CDR3 is 16 residues. Looked up from germline, CDR1 is SGHVS and CDR2 is FQNEAQ. The ends lost 3 bases at V and 2 bases at J; junction bases unmatched: 10. The DNA of the CDR3 is TGTGCCAGCAGCTTTAACCAGGGGGACAGAACCTACGAGCAGTACTTC. This codes for CASSFNQGDRTYEQYF.

This sequence joins TRBV1 and TRBJ2-1; TRBD2, as called in the table, went unchecked against the DNA. TRBV1 is labeled a pseudogene. This CDR3 has 14 amino acids. The CDR3 loop is CTSTKRGSYNEQFF. CDR3 DNA sequence: TGCACCAGCACGAAGCGGGGATCCTACAATGAGCAGTTCTTC.

The chain joins TRBV6-6 to TRBJ2-2; a possible D gene is TRBD1 (6 bases). Trimming removed 6 bases from V and 4 bases from J, with 15 bases in between. The germline V gene encodes CDR1 MNHNY and CDR2 SVGAGI (reference sequence). This CDR3 is built from 15 residues. The CDR3 DNA is TGTGCCAGCAGAAACCTCAGGGGTGGCACCGGGGAGCTGTTTTTT. The encoded protein is CASRNLRGGTGELFF.

CDR3 coding DNA: TGTGCCAGCAGTTACGCGGGGATCGTAGCCCCCGATACGCAGTATTTT. This sequence encodes CASSYAGIVAPDTQYF. The chain recombines TRBV6-2 or TRBV6-3 with TRBJ2-3; D might be TRBD2 (6 bases). Germline CDR1 and CDR2: MNHEY and SVGEGT. CDR3 length: 16 residues. The V end was cut by 2 bases, the J end by 6 bases, with 18 bases between.